This TCR beta chain was identified during a study of T-cell reconstitution after alpha-beta-depleted transplantation in children. Study-wide results and caveats: Reports say that about two months after transplant, the alpha-beta T cells came out of several hundred graft clones that had expanded.

Germline lookup yields CDR1 SGHVS and CDR2 FNYEAQ. This CDR3 spans 17 amino acids. V was clipped by 0 bases and J by 0 bases; unmatched bases: 6. On this clonotype: Its antigen is currently unknown.

Unique molecular identifiers were incorporated when the TCRbeta library was constructed. TCRdb re-analysed the PCR reads in MiXCR, keeping a single row per CDR3 protein. The table shows fewer than 700,000 distinct CDR3 sequences, with over 10% occurring only once. Sample: PBMCs, mostly from graft donor cells, taken 360 days after TCRalphabeta/CD19-depleted stem cell transplant. The chain carries TRBV7-6 and TRBJ1-1, with 8 nucleotides matching TRBD1. The clonotype originates from a male patient younger than 18 who had a stem cell transplant for acute myeloid leukemia, so the T cells may come from the graft donor. The CDR3 bases are TGTGCCAGCAGCTTAGCGTGGCGGACAGGGATGAACACTGAAGCTTTCTTT. The encoded protein is CASSLAWRTGMNTEAFF.